Presented here are 10 T cell receptor beta chains from one specimen sequenced in a study of vaccination effects on CD4 cells after COVID-19. Sequencing was performed with immunoSEQ multiplex PCR; in TCRdb, only in-frame clones are kept and a portion is missing. The sample lists under 45,000 clones; roughly 70% were seen once. Antigen-specific CD4+ T cells were expanded with viral peptide pools in the ViraFEST assay before sequencing. Following culture for around 9 days, CD4+ T cells were isolated. Recipients of the vaccine had no prior SARS-CoV-2 infection and negative nucleocapsid antibodies. What these receptors recognize is not known. The sample in question was CD4+ T cells from PBMCs cultured with HCoV-OC43 spike peptides, obtained before COVID-19 vaccination. Subset defined: HCoV-OC43 spike overlapping peptide pool stimulation. These receptors were collected from a human donor who received a COVID-19 vaccine.

The chain recombines TRBV7-2 with TRBJ2-6, with a tentative D call TRBD1 (6 bases). The CDR3 is made up of 15 amino acids. Trimming left V 5 bases short and J 4 bases short, with 12 bases between. Per the germline V gene, CDR1 is SGHTA and CDR2 is FQGNSA. The CDR3 sequence is CASSTTGRGANVLTF. The CDR3 DNA reads TGTGCCAGCAGCACAACAGGGCGCGGGGCCAACGTCCTGACTTTC.

This chain joins TRBV27 and TRBJ2-5, with D uncertain. Looked up from germline, CDR1 is MNHEY and CDR2 is SMNVEV (reference sequence). V dropped 6 bases and J dropped 5 bases, with 13 bases sitting between them. The CDR3 extends over 13 amino acids. This CDR3 reads CASRGPFGETQYF. As DNA, the CDR3 is TGTGCCAGCAGGGGCCCCTTTGGGGAGACCCAGTACTTC.

This clone was seen only a few times. The chain has TRBV28 and TRBJ1-3; 7 nucleotides line up with TRBD1. Germline assignment: CDR1 MDHEN and CDR2 SYDVKM. With V trimmed by 7 bases and J by 4 bases, 10 bases remained unmatched. This CDR3 has 15 amino acids. CDR3 residues: CASKNLDRRGNTIYF. The CDR3 DNA is TGTGCCAGCAAAAATCTGGACAGGCGGGGAAACACCATATATTTT.

The rearrangement uses TRBV5-8 and TRBJ2-2, with 9 nucleotides matching TRBD1. V lost 3 bases and J lost 6; bases outside the gene matches: 9. The CDR3 totals 16 residues. Looked up from germline, CDR1 is SGHTS and CDR2 is YDEGEE. CDR3 in DNA: TGTGCCAGCAGCTGGTTCAGGGACAGGGATTCCGGGGAGCTGTTTTTT. Translated, it gives CASSWFRDRDSGELFF.

This chain uses TRBV6-5 with TRBJ1-2; D uncertain. The CDR3 loop spans 15 amino acids. The V end lost 0 bases, the J end lost 7 bases, and 15 bases lay between the germline ends. Germline values: CDR1 MNHEY, CDR2 SVGAGI. For the CDR3, the DNA is TGTGCCAGCAGTTACTCAGGGTCCTCACTCCTTGGCTACACCTTC. Encoded protein: CASSYSGSSLLGYTF.

This clone has just a few counts. The chain is built from TRBV5-4 and TRBJ1-1; perhaps TRBD1 as D (5 bases). Trimming took off 3 bases at V and 2 bases at J, with 14 bases between the two ends. The germline CDR1 and CDR2 sequences are SGHNT and YYREEE (reference sequence). The CDR3 runs 15 residues. For the CDR3, the DNA is TGTGCCAGCAGCTCTGTAGGGGAGGGAAACACTGAAGCTTTCTTT. Translated, it gives CASSSVGEGNTEAFF.

The V call is TRBV4-3, the J call TRBJ2-5; maybe TRBD1 (6 bases). This CDR3 contains 15 residues. With 0 bases removed from V and 4 bases from J, the gap between germline ends came to 12 bases. CDR1 LGHNA and CDR2 YSLEER come from the germline V gene. The CDR3 region is CASSQDRGRGETQYF. The CDR3 bases are TGCGCCAGCAGCCAAGATCGAGGCAGGGGAGAGACCCAGTACTTC.

V and J are TRBV30 and TRBJ2-7; 12 nucleotides line up with TRBD2. The V gene's germline CDR1 is GTSNPN and CDR2 SVGIG (reference sequence). V lost 1 base, J lost 7 bases, and 8 bases stayed unmatched. CDR3 length: 15 amino acids. CDR3 region: CAWSGSSGRAREQYF. The DNA for the CDR3 is TGTGCCTGGAGTGGATCTAGCGGGAGGGCCCGGGAGCAGTACTTC.

The CDR3 protein is CASSPWDRPSGANVLTF. The CDR3 coding sequence is TGCGCCAGCAGCCCGTGGGACAGGCCCTCTGGGGCCAACGTCCTGACTTTC. This sequence joins TRBV5-1 and TRBJ2-6; TRBD1 matches at 8 bases. This CDR3 comprises 17 residues. V was clipped by 4 bases and J by 0 bases; unmatched bases: 6. CDR1 is SGHRS and CDR2 is YFSETQ in the germline V gene.

The chain recombines TRBV7-9 with TRBJ2-3, with D perhaps TRBD1 or TRBD2 (5 bases each). The V end was cut by 6 bases, the J end by 0 bases, with 13 bases between. Per germline, CDR1 SEHNR and CDR2 FQNEAQ (reference sequence). The CDR3 is 15 residues long. In nucleotides, the CDR3 is TGTGCCAGCAGGGGACGGGATCCTAGCACAGATACGCAGTATTTT. Its translation: CASRGRDPSTDTQYF.